The 9 T cell receptor beta chains below all came from one sample that was sequenced in a study of T cell changes during pregnancy in multiple sclerosis. TCRdb's table, derived via immunoSEQ multiplex PCR, lists solely in-frame clones and lacks some. The sample lists 100,000 or so clones, around 94% occurring once. Material: peripheral blood, obtained in the second trimester of pregnancy. These receptors all stem from a female donor with multiple sclerosis, enrolled in a pregnancy study.

The rearrangement uses TRBV5-8 and TRBJ2-1; a possible D gene is TRBD1 (6 bases). The V end was cut by 6 bases, the J end by 9 bases, with 22 bases between. Looked up from germline, CDR1 is SGHTS and CDR2 is YDEGEE. This CDR3 has 15 amino acids. The CDR3, as DNA: TGTGCCAGCACTAAGGACCCCTATGGGGGCCGTGAGCAGTTCTTC. Its protein is CASTKDPYGGREQFF.

V gene TRBV29-1 combines with J gene TRBJ1-2; 12 bases fit TRBD1. Trimming removed 6 bases from V and 8 bases from J; junction bases left unmatched: 10. Germline V CDR1 and CDR2: SQVTM, ANQGSEA. The CDR3 has 14 amino acids. In DNA form, the CDR3 reads TGCAGCGTGTCCGGGACAGGGGGCGCCGAGGGCTACACCTTC. Translating it yields CSVSGTGGAEGYTF.

The rearrangement uses TRBV9 and TRBJ2-4; 9 bases align to TRBD2. Germline CDR1 reads SGDLS; CDR2 reads YYNGEE. V was pared by 0 bases and J by 0 bases, with 10 bases of the junction left unmatched. This CDR3 spans 19 amino acids. The CDR3 bases are TGTGCCAGCAGCGTAGGGCCTAGCGGGGATACCCTAGCCAAAAACATTCAGTACTTC. Its protein is CASSVGPSGDTLAKNIQYF.

J is TRBJ1-2 and V is TRBV19, with D uncertain. In germline, CDR1 is LNHDA, CDR2 SQIVND (reference sequence). V gave up 5 bases and J gave up 0 bases, with 7 bases separating them. The CDR3 runs to 13 residues. CDR3 sequence (DNA): TGTGCCAGTAGTGAGGGAACTAACTATGGCTACACCTTC. Amino acids: CASSEGTNYGYTF.

The CDR3 reads CASSFTNSGDGYTF. CDR3 nucleotide sequence: TGCGCCAGCAGCTTTACAAATTCGGGGGATGGCTACACCTTC. The rearrangement links TRBV5-1 to TRBJ1-2; possible D gene TRBD1, 5 bases. The CDR3 has 14 amino acids. V was clipped by 2 bases and J by 6 bases, with 14 bases between them. Germline V gene sequence: CDR1 SGHRS, CDR2 YFSETQ.

J is TRBJ2-2 and V is TRBV4-2, with 8 bases identical to TRBD1. V gave up 0 bases and J gave up 5 bases; unmatched junction bases: 8. From germline, CDR1 is LGHNA and CDR2 YNFKEQ. The CDR3 has 17 residues. CDR3 nucleotides: TGTGCCAGCAGCCAAGAGGACAGGGAAATTCAAACCGGGGAGCTGTTTTTT. As protein: CASSQEDREIQTGELFF.

The chain combines TRBV5-1 with TRBJ1-1, with TRBD1 matching over 8 bases. The CDR3 spans 17 residues. Germline assignment: CDR1 SGHRS and CDR2 YFSETQ. V was pared by 4 bases and J by 2 bases, with 13 bases of the junction left unmatched. The CDR3 protein is CASSPLAGPGGNTEAFF. CDR3 nucleotides: TGCGCCAGCAGCCCGCTGGCCGGGCCAGGGGGCAACACTGAAGCTTTCTTT.

The CDR3 DNA is TGTGCCAGCAGCTTAGGGACACTTACCTCTAACTATGGCTACACCTTC. It specifies CASSLGTLTSNYGYTF. This chain links TRBV5-6 with TRBJ1-2; perhaps TRBD1 as D (6 bases). Germline V gene lookup returns CDR1 SGHDT and CDR2 YYEEEE. The CDR3 has 16 residues. The V end lost 2 bases, the J end lost 0 bases, and 14 bases lay between the germline ends.

V gene TRBV5-4 combines with J gene TRBJ2-1; tentative D call: TRBD1 (6 bases). Germline V gives CDR1 SGHNT, CDR2 YYREEE (reference sequence). V was clipped by 4 bases and J by 4 bases, with 12 bases between them. This CDR3 region has 14 residues. The CDR3 DNA reads as TGTGCCAGCAGCCCAGGGACATCGTACAATGAGCAGTTCTTC. This translates into CASSPGTSYNEQFF.